These 14 T cell receptor beta chains originate from one sample sequenced in a study of blood T cell repertoires in COVID-19. Produced via immunoSEQ multiplex PCR; TCRdb's table is partial and in-frame only. The sample records 150,000 to 200,000 clones, roughly nine tenths being singletons. Sequencing was done on a sample of peripheral blood. These receptors all stem from a man between 65 and 79 years old with acute or convalescent COVID-19.

The V gene is TRBV6-4, the J gene TRBJ1-1; D is unresolved. Trimming left V 0 bases short and J 7 bases short, with 15 bases between. Germline values: CDR1 MRHNA, CDR2 SNTAGT. The CDR3 consists of 15 residues. The CDR3 coding sequence is TGTGCCAGCAGTGACTCTCGGAGGGAAGGAGGTGAAGCTTTCTTT. This encodes CASSDSRREGGEAFF.

The chain employs TRBV19 and TRBJ1-5; unclear D gene. Germline CDR1 LNHDA, CDR2 SQIVND (reference sequence). Trimming left V 4 bases short and J 4 bases short, with 5 bases between. The CDR3 runs 12 residues. CDR3 loop: CASSRQNQPQHF. CDR3 nucleotide sequence: TGTGCCAGTAGTAGGCAGAATCAGCCCCAGCATTTT.

The V gene is TRBV5-6, the J gene TRBJ1-5; 8 nucleotides agree with TRBD1. J lost 8 bases, V lost 4 bases, and 8 bases had no gene match. The CDR3 sequence is 14 residues long. Germline loops: CDR1 SGHDT, CDR2 YYEEEE. DNA of the CDR3: TGTGCCAGCAGCCCTCGACAGGGGATGGAGCCCCAGCATTTT. It is translated as CASSPRQGMEPQHF.

This clone was counted a single time. In nucleotides, the CDR3 is TGTGCCAGCTCCCCGGGACAGGGTAATTCACCCCTCCACTTT. It translates to CASSPGQGNSPLHF. V gene TRBV28 combines with J gene TRBJ1-6, with 9 bases fitting TRBD1. Germline V gene sequence: CDR1 MDHEN, CDR2 SYDVKM. This CDR3 region has 14 residues. The V and J ends lost 8 bases and 6 bases, in that order; junction bases with no gene match: 5.

This chain connects TRBV9 to TRBJ2-5; 7 nucleotides align to TRBD1. V was pared by 0 bases and J by 1 base, with 9 bases of the junction left unmatched. CDR3 length: 17 amino acids. The germline CDR1 and CDR2 sequences are SGDLS and YYNGEE. CDR3 sequence reads: CASSVAPDRSLQETQYF. The CDR3 region has the DNA TGTGCCAGCAGCGTAGCACCGGACAGGAGCCTCCAAGAGACCCAGTACTTC.

The V and J genes are TRBV28 and TRBJ2-1; tentatively, D is TRBD1 (6 bases). This CDR3 contains 15 residues. Trimming removed 2 bases from V and 0 bases from J, with 8 bases in between. CDR1 and CDR2 (germline): MDHEN, SYDVKM. The DNA for the CDR3 is TGTGCCAGCAGTTTACCAGGGGACTCCTACAATGAGCAGTTCTTC. It encodes CASSLPGDSYNEQFF.

This chain connects TRBV9 to TRBJ2-1; 10 positions match TRBD1. Per germline, CDR1 SGDLS and CDR2 YYNGEE. The CDR3 runs to 15 residues. J gave up 8 bases and V 3 bases, and 8 bases lay outside the gene matches. CDR3: CASSAGQGGAYEQFF. In DNA form, the CDR3 reads TGTGCCAGCAGCGCCGGACAGGGGGGCGCGTATGAGCAGTTCTTC.

The gene calls are TRBV11-3 and TRBJ2-3, with TRBD2 identical over 9 bases. The CDR3 covers 15 residues. From germline, CDR1 is SGHNT and CDR2 YENEEA. Trimming cost V 3 bases and J 4 bases; bases outside gene matches: 5. In DNA, the CDR3 is TGTGCCAGCAGCTTCGCGGGAGGGACCCCAGATACGCAGTATTTT. Protein: CASSFAGGTPDTQYF.

J is TRBJ2-5 and V is TRBV18; the match to TRBD2 covers 9 bases. The CDR3 runs to 15 residues. V was clipped by 0 bases and J by 5 bases; unmatched bases: 4. Germline CDR1 and CDR2: KGHSH and LQKENI. CDR3 loop: CASSPPGLARETQYF. The CDR3 region has the DNA TGTGCCAGCTCACCACCCGGACTAGCGCGGGAGACCCAGTACTTC.

The chain recombines TRBV4-2 with TRBJ2-2; possible D gene TRBD2, 5 bases. This CDR3 has 14 amino acids. The V end lost 1 base, the J end lost 6 bases, and 9 bases lay between the germline ends. Germline V CDR1 and CDR2: LGHNA, YNFKEQ. CDR3 protein: CASSQGAGSGELFF. CDR3 nucleotide sequence: TGTGCCAGCAGCCAAGGGGCGGGTTCCGGGGAGCTGTTTTTT.

The chain links TRBV5-1 to TRBJ1-1, with D possibly matching TRBD1 (6 bases). This CDR3 region has 12 residues. In germline, CDR1 is SGHRS, CDR2 YFSETQ. Trimming removed 6 bases from V and 4 bases from J, with 10 bases in between. In DNA form, the CDR3 reads TGCGCCAGCAAGGGGGGGGGCACTGAAGCTTTCTTT. This sequence encodes CASKGGGTEAFF.

The chain links TRBV28 to TRBJ1-2, with D unclear. Trimming took 10 bases from V and 6 from J, leaving 18 bases between them. The CDR3 is made up of 13 amino acids. Looked up from germline, CDR1 is MDHEN and CDR2 is SYDVKM. CDR3 in amino acids: CAIQPFWEDGYTF. The CDR3, as DNA: TGTGCCATACAGCCTTTCTGGGAGGATGGCTACACCTTC.

V gene TRBV5-1 combines with J gene TRBJ2-1, with D possibly TRBD1 on 5 matching bases. V was clipped by 4 bases and J by 5 bases, with 10 bases between them. The CDR3 length is 13 residues. The germline V gene encodes CDR1 SGHRS and CDR2 YFSETQ. CDR3: CASSIDSNNEQFF. The CDR3 DNA sequence: TGCGCCAGCAGCATAGACAGTAACAATGAGCAGTTCTTC.

The chain carries TRBV10-3 and TRBJ1-2; D gene unclear. This CDR3 spans 14 amino acids. Germline CDR1 ENHRY, CDR2 SYGVKD. With 7 bases removed from V and 4 bases from J, the gap between germline ends came to 16 bases. The CDR3 nucleotides read TGTGCCATCAACGACTGGGAGGTGACCTATGGCTACACCTTC. Protein sequence: CAINDWEVTYGYTF.